The next 27 T cell receptor beta chains were all read from a single sample in a study of shared clonotypes between healthy human individuals. Assay: immunoSEQ multiplex PCR; the TCRdb copy retains only in-frame clones and omits some. This sample yields some 95,000 clones, of which 60% to 75% are seen a single time; approximately 55% belongs to the top ten. The sequencing sample was made of memory CD8+ T cells sorted from blood. The subset denotes: CD45RO+ cells pooled with CCR7-negative TemRA cells. The source is a man between 25 and 39 years old in good health.

The rearrangement joins TRBV7-9 to TRBJ1-5, with D hard to call. The CDR3 sequence is 12 residues long. V lost 10 bases, J lost 2 bases, and 9 bases lay in between. Germline V gives CDR1 SEHNR, CDR2 FQNEAQ (reference sequence). The CDR3 is CATPGGNQPQHF. CDR3 nucleotide sequence: TGTGCCACCCCCGGAGGCAATCAGCCCCAGCATTTT.

The J gene is TRBJ1-1, the V gene TRBV7-9; no definite D call. The CDR3 is 13 amino acids. Germline CDR1 SEHNR, CDR2 FQNEAQ (reference sequence). Trimming cost V 2 bases and J 0 bases, with 4 bases left between them. CDR3 nucleotide sequence: TGTGCCAGCAGCTTATCCGTGAACACTGAAGCTTTCTTT. As protein: CASSLSVNTEAFF.

The V and J genes are TRBV6-5 and TRBJ2-1; 7 nucleotides align to TRBD1. Germline trimming cut 6 bases from V and 9 bases from J; bases unmatched to any gene: 8. Germline V gene sequence: CDR1 MNHEY, CDR2 SVGAGI. CDR3 length equals 13 residues. Here the CDR3 DNA reads TGTGCCAGCAGGGGGGACAGTACCGGTGAGCAGTTCTTC. Amino acid sequence: CASRGDSTGEQFF.

The genes are TRBV5-6 and TRBJ1-4; D uncertain. This CDR3 spans 15 amino acids. Trimming stripped 3 bases from V and 3 bases from J, with 12 bases between. Germline V gene lookup returns CDR1 SGHDT and CDR2 YYEEEE. DNA for the CDR3: TGTGCCAGCAGCTCAACTTTCGCAGCTAATGAAAAACTGTTTTTT. This gives the protein CASSSTFAANEKLFF.

Only a few counts were recorded for this clone. This sequence joins TRBV10-3 and TRBJ2-7; TRBD2 matches 11 bases. This CDR3 comprises 11 residues. Germline V lookup: CDR1 ENHRY, CDR2 SYGVKD. CDR3 region: CVTSGSYEQYF. Here the CDR3 DNA reads TGTGTCACTAGCGGGAGCTACGAGCAGTACTTC.

This chain uses TRBV10-3 with TRBJ2-7; 9 bases line up with TRBD1. The CDR3 contains 14 residues. The germline gives CDR1 ENHRY, CDR2 SYGVKD. The V segment lost 6 bases and the J segment 5 bases; nucleotides outside the gene matches: 8. CDR3 coding DNA: TGTGCCATCAGAGCCGGGACAGGGCCAGACGAGCAGTACTTC. Amino acid sequence: CAIRAGTGPDEQYF.

The chain is built from TRBV7-9 and TRBJ2-1; D gene ambiguous. The CDR3 has 13 amino acids. Looked up from germline, CDR1 is SEHNR and CDR2 is FQNEAQ (reference sequence). V was trimmed by 4 bases and J by 6 bases, leaving 10 bases between them. CDR3 DNA: TGTGCCAGCAGCTCCCCGTTCCCCAATGAGCAGTTCTTC. Amino acid sequence: CASSSPFPNEQFF.

The chain links TRBV28 to TRBJ2-2, with 10 bases aligning to TRBD2. With V trimmed by 5 bases and J by 5 bases, 17 bases remained unmatched. Germline CDR1 is MDHEN and CDR2 is SYDVKM. This CDR3 contains 19 residues. CDR3 in DNA: TGTGCCAGCAGTCTTAAGGGGCTAGCGGGAGTTCTAGGGACCGGGGAGCTGTTTTTT. It is translated as CASSLKGLAGVLGTGELFF.

The chain joins TRBV4-1 to TRBJ1-3; 8 bases match TRBD1. This CDR3 is 16 amino acids long. V shed 6 bases, J shed 0 bases, and the junction held 7 bases outside the gene matches. Germline V gives CDR1 MGHRA, CDR2 YSYEKL. The CDR3 region is CASREQGDFSGNTIYF. CDR3 in DNA: TGCGCCAGCAGAGAACAGGGGGACTTCTCTGGAAACACCATATATTTT.

The genes are TRBV4-1 and TRBJ2-1; D is uncertain. V shed 0 bases and J shed 10 bases, with 10 bases lying between them. Germline V lookup: CDR1 MGHRA, CDR2 YSYEKL. The CDR3 is made up of 13 amino acids. This CDR3 is CASSQEWVGEQFF. CDR3 in DNA: TGCGCCAGCAGCCAAGAATGGGTTGGAGAGCAGTTCTTC.

V gene TRBV7-6 combines with J gene TRBJ1-2, with TRBD1 matching 9 bases. Germline-derived CDR1 and CDR2 are SGHVS and FNYEAQ. Germline trimming cut 1 base from V and 4 bases from J; bases unmatched to any gene: 10. The CDR3 has 17 amino acids. In DNA form, the CDR3 reads TGTGCCAGCAGCTTAGTACAGGGGGCCTTATCTTCCTATGGCTACACCTTC. Translating gives CASSLVQGALSSYGYTF.

The V call is TRBV30, the J call TRBJ2-7, with D perhaps TRBD2 (6 bases). The CDR3 is made up of 12 amino acids. Germline lookup yields CDR1 GTSNPN and CDR2 SVGIG (reference sequence). V dropped 0 bases and J dropped 6 bases, with 9 bases sitting between them. CDR3 sequence reads: CAWSVGGVEQYF. The CDR3 nucleotides read TGTGCCTGGAGTGTAGGAGGGGTCGAGCAGTACTTC.

V is TRBV5-1 and J is TRBJ2-1, with D possibly matching TRBD1 (6 bases). V lost 4 bases and J 3 bases, leaving 17 bases between the germline ends. This CDR3 region has 16 residues. Per the germline V gene, CDR1 is SGHRS and CDR2 is YFSETQ. CDR3 DNA sequence: TGCGCCAGCAGCCTAGATGGGACATTCGGCTACAATGAGCAGTTCTTC. This gives the protein CASSLDGTFGYNEQFF.

The chain has TRBV4-3 and TRBJ2-7, with D perhaps matching TRBD1 (7 bases). Trimming pared 0 bases from V and 3 bases from J, leaving 15 bases between. In germline, CDR1 is LGHNA, CDR2 YSLEER. The length of the CDR3 is 16 residues. This chain's CDR3 is CASSQDPPGGNYEQYF. As DNA, the CDR3 is TGCGCCAGCAGCCAAGATCCCCCAGGGGGGAACTACGAGCAGTACTTC.

At least ten counts were recorded for this clone. CDR3 loop: CASSQGGLAGFNPYEQYF. The CDR3 DNA reads TGCGCCAGCAGCCAAGGGGGACTAGCGGGTTTTAATCCCTACGAGCAGTACTTC. The chain employs TRBV4-1 and TRBJ2-7, with 12 bases that match TRBD2. CDR1 and CDR2 (germline): MGHRA, YSYEKL. The CDR3 contains 18 residues. V lost 1 base, J lost 2 bases, and 9 bases stayed unmatched.

The V and J genes are TRBV14 and TRBJ1-1; TRBD1 aligns across 8 bases. CDR3 length: 14 amino acids. V shed 5 bases and J 1 base; nucleotides not matched to a gene: 3. Germline V gene lookup returns CDR1 SGHDN and CDR2 FVKESK. In nucleotides, the CDR3 is TGTGCCAGCAGCTCTGACAGGGGGAACACTGAAGCTTTCTTT. Translating it yields CASSSDRGNTEAFF.

This clone was picked up a small number of times. The chain employs TRBV7-9 and TRBJ2-1, with D perhaps matching TRBD1 (5 bases). From germline, CDR1 is SEHNR and CDR2 FQNEAQ (reference sequence). V lost 1 base and J lost 3, with 10 bases in between. This CDR3 is 15 amino acids long. CDR3: CASSLEQVIYNEQFF. CDR3 in DNA: TGTGCCAGCAGCTTAGAACAGGTAATCTACAATGAGCAGTTCTTC.

This chain connects TRBV2 to TRBJ2-7; D unresolved. The length of the CDR3 is 14 residues. The V end lost 6 bases, the J end lost 2 bases, and 14 bases lay between the germline ends. Germline V gene data show CDR1 as SNHLY and CDR2 as FYNNEI. The CDR3 loop reads CASSDKVGTYEQYF. In DNA form, the CDR3 reads TGTGCCAGCAGCGATAAGGTTGGGACCTACGAGCAGTACTTC.

This clone appeared a few times. The chain combines TRBV25-1 with TRBJ2-2; TRBD1 agrees at 7 bases. The CDR3 is 16 residues long. V trimming: 5 bases; J trimming: 2 bases; junction bases outside the gene matches: 8. The germline V gene encodes CDR1 MGHDK and CDR2 SYGVNS. This chain's CDR3 is CASSSSGTANTGELFF. The CDR3 bases are TGTGCCAGCAGTAGTTCCGGGACAGCAAACACCGGGGAGCTGTTTTTT.

The chain carries TRBV28 and TRBJ1-1; the match to TRBD1 covers 8 bases. Germline V CDR1 and CDR2: MDHEN, SYDVKM. V lost 8 bases to trimming and J lost 0 bases; unmatched junction nucleotides: 5. The CDR3 has 14 amino acids. The CDR3 loop reads CASAGQGLNTEAFF. The CDR3, as DNA: TGTGCCAGCGCCGGACAGGGCTTGAACACTGAAGCTTTCTTT.

This chain joins TRBV7-6 and TRBJ2-1; 9 nucleotides line up with TRBD2. V shed 2 bases and J 0 bases; nucleotides not matched to a gene: 11. CDR3 size: 19 residues. Per germline, CDR1 SGHVS and CDR2 FNYEAQ. The CDR3 sequence is CASSLRGREGPSSYNEQFF. As DNA, the CDR3 is TGTGCCAGCAGCTTACGTGGGCGGGAGGGCCCTAGCTCCTACAATGAGCAGTTCTTC.

The chain uses TRBV10-2 and TRBJ2-7, with D perhaps being TRBD1 or TRBD2 (5 bases each). There are 14 residues in the CDR3. Germline V gives CDR1 WSHSY, CDR2 SAAADI. Trimming removed 4 bases at V and 3 bases at J, with 13 bases between. CDR3 bases: TGCGCCAGCAGTGTCGGGGCCTCTCTCTACGAGCAGTACTTC. This translates into CASSVGASLYEQYF.

The chain combines TRBV27 with TRBJ2-7, with 11 positions matching TRBD2. Germline-derived CDR1 and CDR2 are MNHEY and SMNVEV (reference sequence). J was trimmed by 5 bases and V by 6 bases; bases with no gene match: 6. The CDR3 extends over 14 amino acids. CDR3 protein: CASRTSGRPHEQYF. As DNA, the CDR3 is TGTGCCAGCAGAACTAGCGGGAGACCCCACGAGCAGTACTTC.

V is TRBV6-4 and J is TRBJ2-2, with D uncertain. V was shortened by 6 bases and J by 8 bases, with 16 bases between the two germline ends. The CDR3 runs 14 residues. CDR1 and CDR2 from the germline V gene are MRHNA and SNTAGT. Here the CDR3 reads CASRMTFLSGELFF. In DNA, the CDR3 is TGTGCCAGCAGAATGACTTTCCTGTCAGGGGAGCTGTTTTTT.

This chain links TRBV30 with TRBJ1-4; D is possibly TRBD1 (5 bases). Germline loops: CDR1 GTSNPN, CDR2 SVGIG (reference sequence). The CDR3 is 15 amino acids. V was pared by 0 bases and J by 4 bases, with 12 bases between. CDR3 sequence (DNA): TGTGCCTGGAGTGTACAGGCAGTACTTAATGAAAAACTGTTTTTT. Its translation: CAWSVQAVLNEKLFF.

The chain combines TRBV6-5 with TRBJ2-7; TRBD2 matches at 8 bases. Trimming at V came to 1 base and at J to 2 bases, leaving 1 base not matched to a gene. CDR3 length: 14 residues. Germline V gene lookup returns CDR1 MNHEY and CDR2 SVGAGI. The DNA for the CDR3 is TGTGCCAGCAGTTACTTAGCGGGGCCCTACGAGCAGTACTTC. Its translation is CASSYLAGPYEQYF.

This clone was counted only a few times. This chain connects TRBV30 to TRBJ2-7, with a possible D match to TRBD1 (6 bases). The V gene lost 2 bases and the J gene lost 2 bases, with 13 bases spanning the gap. This CDR3 is built from 14 residues. Germline assignment: CDR1 GTSNPN and CDR2 SVGIG (reference sequence). CDR3 sequence reads: CAWSPDSRAYEQYF. For the CDR3, the DNA is TGTGCCTGGAGTCCGGACAGTAGGGCCTACGAGCAGTACTTC.